This T cell receptor beta chain was recorded in a study of OX40 agonist ivuxolimab in advanced cancers. Study-level information: Every 2 weeks, patients got intravenous ivuxolimab at one of six dose levels (0.01-10 mg/kg). The diagnoses of dose-escalation patients were hepatocellular carcinoma, melanoma, renal cell or head and neck cancer. The eligibility criteria allowed prior anti-PD-1, anti-PD-L1 or anti-CTLA-4 therapy, and approximately 42% had some.

This table comes from immunoSEQ multiplex PCR, and its TCRdb copy is limited to in-frame clones, with some not included. The top ten hold roughly 0.31% of the sample, which has about 92,000 clones, 91% seen once. This clone was seen a single time. Its antigen is not identified. Regarding the study as a whole: Both CD4+ and CD8+ T cell populations in blood had undergone clonal expansion by week 6 at 0.1 to 3.0 mg/kg.

The CDR3 is 13 residues long. The V segment lost 2 bases and the J segment 10 bases; nucleotides outside the gene matches: 6. In germline, CDR1 is MNHEY, CDR2 SMNVEV (reference sequence). The sample here was CD4+ or CD8+ T cells sorted from blood, taken in a trial of the OX40 agonist ivuxolimab. The rearrangement links TRBV27 to TRBJ2-3, with 7 bases that match TRBD2. This TCR derives from an adult with an advanced solid tumor such as melanoma, head and neck, liver or kidney cancer. CDR3 sequence (DNA): TGTGCCAGCAGTTTAAAGGGAGGGATTGCGCAGTATTTT. Translating it yields CASSLKGGIAQYF.